Shown below are 25 T cell receptor beta chains from a single sample sequenced in a study of blood T cell repertoires in COVID-19. Measured with immunoSEQ multiplex PCR; TCRdb has only the in-frame clones, and not every one. This sample has roughly 150,000 clones, with roughly 88% found just once. The material sequenced was peripheral blood. The receptors were gathered from a man aged 18 to 30 with COVID-19, enrolled during active disease.

This chain connects TRBV7-7 to TRBJ2-1; TRBD2 matches 10 bases. Germline V lookup: CDR1 SSHAT, CDR2 FNYEAQ (reference sequence). CDR3 length: 15 amino acids. V dropped 5 bases and J dropped 4; count of bases not matched to a gene: 5. CDR3 bases: TGTGCCAGCAGCCCTAGCGGGAGTGGATACAATGAGCAGTTCTTC. This encodes CASSPSGSGYNEQFF.

This clone has a handful of counts. V usage is TRBV7-8 and J usage is TRBJ1-1, with TRBD1 matching over 7 bases. The CDR3 extends over 16 amino acids. The ends lost 3 bases at V and 4 bases at J; junction bases unmatched: 11. Germline assignment: CDR1 SGHVS and CDR2 FQNEAQ. CDR3 protein: CASSFQAPTGTTEAFF. The DNA of the CDR3 is TGTGCCAGCAGCTTTCAAGCTCCGACAGGGACCACTGAAGCTTTCTTT.

The V call is TRBV7-2, the J call TRBJ2-7; D perhaps matches TRBD2 (5 bases). Germline V gene data show CDR1 as SGHTA and CDR2 as FQGNSA. V was pared by 6 bases and J by 2 bases, with 14 bases between. The CDR3 length is 14 residues. The CDR3: CASREEGVAYEQYF. The CDR3 DNA sequence: TGTGCCAGCAGGGAAGAGGGAGTGGCCTACGAGCAGTACTTC.

The rearrangement links TRBV27 to TRBJ2-2; unclear D gene. Trimming stripped 4 bases from V and 0 bases from J, with 9 bases between. The CDR3 is made up of 15 amino acids. CDR1 and CDR2 (germline): MNHEY, SMNVEV (reference sequence). CDR3 protein: CASSSQFANTGELFF. CDR3 in DNA: TGTGCCAGCAGTTCACAGTTCGCGAACACCGGGGAGCTGTTTTTT.

This clone was picked up one time. The CDR3 loop reads CSVDGGRSSYEQYF. The CDR3 DNA reads TGCAGCGTTGATGGGGGCAGGAGCTCCTACGAGCAGTACTTC. The chain uses TRBV29-1 and TRBJ2-7, with D possibly being TRBD1 (6 bases). Germline CDR1 SQVTM, CDR2 ANQGSEA. With 3 bases removed from V and 0 bases from J, the gap between germline ends came to 12 bases. The CDR3 extends over 14 amino acids.

This rearrangement joins TRBV3-1 (or the pseudogene TRBV3-2) to TRBJ1-2; 8 nucleotides line up with TRBD1. With V trimmed by 6 bases and J by 4 bases, 7 bases remained unmatched. The CDR3 is made up of 14 amino acids. Germline V gene data show CDR1 as LGHDT and CDR2 as YNNKEL (reference sequence). The CDR3 sequence is CASRPSDRGYGYTF. The CDR3 bases are TGTGCCAGCAGACCTTCAGACAGGGGCTATGGCTACACCTTC.

This clone has more than one count but fewer than ten. This sequence joins TRBV15 and TRBJ2-7, with TRBD1 matching over 7 bases. With 8 bases clipped from V and 3 bases from J, the junction kept 10 bases outside the gene matches. The CDR3 runs 14 residues. From germline, CDR1 is LNHNV and CDR2 YYDKDF (reference sequence). This chain's CDR3 is CATSEGGAGYEQYF. The CDR3 DNA follows: TGTGCCACCTCCGAAGGGGGCGCAGGCTACGAGCAGTACTTC.

V is TRBV3-1 (or the pseudogene TRBV3-2) and J is TRBJ1-1; no firm D call. With 4 bases removed from V and 1 base from J, the gap between germline ends came to 7 bases. CDR1 and CDR2 (germline): LGHDT, YNNKEL (reference sequence). The CDR3 length is 13 residues. The CDR3 DNA reads TGTGCCAGCAGCCTCAAGAGGAACACTGAAGCTTTCTTT. Its translation is CASSLKRNTEAFF.

The CDR3 DNA reads as TGTGCCAGCAGGGAGGGGGCATGGGACGAGCAGTACTTC. This gives the protein CASREGAWDEQYF. The V gene is TRBV6-5, the J gene TRBJ2-7; possible D gene TRBD1, 7 bases. This CDR3 comprises 13 residues. CDR1 MNHEY and CDR2 SVGAGI come from the germline V gene. With 6 bases removed from V and 5 bases from J, the gap between germline ends came to 14 bases.

The chain couples TRBV27 to TRBJ2-1; 8 positions agree with TRBD1. This CDR3 contains 16 residues. The germline V gene encodes CDR1 MNHEY and CDR2 SMNVEV (reference sequence). Trimming took 5 bases from V and 7 from J; bases not matched to a gene: 13. CDR3: CASSPPWQGAGNEQFF. The CDR3 bases are TGTGCCAGCAGTCCGCCGTGGCAGGGGGCGGGGAATGAGCAGTTCTTC.

This chain's CDR3 is CASSPRYEQYF. The CDR3 nucleotides are TGTGCCAGCAGTCCCCGTTACGAGCAGTACTTC. The genes are TRBV6-2 or TRBV6-3 and TRBJ2-7; D unclear. This CDR3 is 11 amino acids long. Trimming shortened V by 5 bases and J by 4 bases, and 6 bases separated the two germline ends. CDR1 MNHEY and CDR2 SVGEGT come from the germline V gene.

This clone was counted a few times. The chain combines TRBV11-3 with TRBJ2-2; 9 bases align to TRBD1. The CDR3 runs to 15 residues. V gave up 11 bases and J gave up 3 bases; unmatched junction bases: 10. Germline V gives CDR1 SGHNT, CDR2 YENEEA. CDR3 amino acids: CAGRGQGFHTGELFF. The CDR3 nucleotides read TGTGCCGGACGGGGACAGGGTTTTCACACCGGGGAGCTGTTTTTT.

The chain employs TRBV20-1 and TRBJ1-2, with no clear D. Trimming stripped 3 bases from V and 4 bases from J, with 18 bases between. Germline CDR1 DFQATT, CDR2 SNEGSKA (reference sequence). The CDR3 runs to 15 residues. The CDR3 protein is CSASSGSGLGYGYTF. Written as DNA, the CDR3 is TGCAGTGCTAGTTCGGGAAGCGGGTTAGGCTATGGCTACACCTTC.

The rearrangement links TRBV6-5 to TRBJ1-5; 9 bases fit TRBD1. Germline values: CDR1 MNHEY, CDR2 SVGAGI. This CDR3 region has 13 residues. The junction had 6 bases not matched to a gene; V was cut back by 8 bases and J by 7 bases. In nucleotides, the CDR3 is TGTGCCAGCGGCCGGGACAGGGACCAGCCCCAGCATTTT. Translation gives CASGRDRDQPQHF.

To note about this clone: At one end, the junction sequence differs from germline, possibly due to a read error. The rearrangement joins TRBV28 to TRBJ1-4, with TRBD1 identical over 9 bases. This CDR3 has 13 amino acids. Germline values: CDR1 MDHEN, CDR2 SYDVKM. CDR3 in amino acids: CATEDRGSEKLLF. In nucleotides, the CDR3 is TGTGCCACCGAGGACAGGGGAAGCGAAAAACTGCTTTTT. Together with reference TRBV28 and TRBJ1-4, the CDR3 gives the full variable domain: DVKVTQSSRYLVKRTGEKVFLECVQDMDHENMFWYRQDPGLGLRLIYFSYDVKMKEKGDIPEGYSVSREKKERFSLILESASTNQTSMYLCATEDRGSEKLLFGSGTQLSVL.

This clone was counted a few times. This chain connects TRBV9 to TRBJ2-7, with 9 bases that match TRBD1. The CDR3 contains 15 residues. Trimming took 4 bases from V and 5 from J; bases not matched to a gene: 10. Germline V CDR1 and CDR2: SGDLS, YYNGEE. The CDR3 DNA sequence: TGTGCCAGCAGCATCCTTGGACAGGGGTTCAACGAGCAGTACTTC. Translating gives CASSILGQGFNEQYF.

The V gene is TRBV7-9, the J gene TRBJ2-2; TRBD2 matches 8 bases. Unmatched junction bases numbered 11, after V lost 6 bases and J lost 5 bases. Germline loops: CDR1 SEHNR, CDR2 FQNEAQ (reference sequence). The CDR3 extends over 16 amino acids. Here the CDR3 reads CASRQKLGLDTGELFF. Written as DNA, the CDR3 is TGTGCCAGCAGACAAAAATTGGGACTAGATACCGGGGAGCTGTTTTTT.

The genes are TRBV4-1 and TRBJ2-7; 8 bases match TRBD1. V shed 3 bases, J shed 4 bases, and the junction held 5 bases outside the gene matches. Germline CDR1 and CDR2: MGHRA and YSYEKL. This CDR3 region has 14 residues. CDR3 bases: TGCGCCAGCAGCCATGCCGGACAGGGATACGAGCAGTACTTC. Protein sequence: CASSHAGQGYEQYF.

The chain uses TRBV7-9 and TRBJ2-5; TRBD2 might be the D (6 bases). In germline, CDR1 is SEHNR, CDR2 FQNEAQ (reference sequence). The CDR3 is 12 residues long. The V end lost 6 bases, the J end lost 5 bases, and 10 bases lay between the germline ends. The CDR3 DNA reads as TGTGCCAGCAGGGGACTGTTGGAGACCCAGTACTTC. Encoded protein: CASRGLLETQYF.

The V call is TRBV27, the J call TRBJ1-2; a possible D gene is TRBD1 (5 bases). The V and J ends lost 1 base and 3 bases respectively, with 9 bases between them. The CDR3 is made up of 14 amino acids. In germline, CDR1 is MNHEY, CDR2 SMNVEV (reference sequence). The CDR3 sequence: CASSLFRDHYGYTF. The CDR3 DNA sequence: TGTGCCAGCAGTTTATTCAGGGATCACTATGGCTACACCTTC.

This clone appeared a single time. The J gene is TRBJ2-3, the V gene TRBV10-3; 9 bases align to TRBD1. From germline, CDR1 is ENHRY and CDR2 SYGVKD. This CDR3 spans 15 amino acids. The V segment lost 0 bases and the J segment 7 bases; nucleotides outside the gene matches: 5. The chain's CDR3 is CAISESKQGANTQYF. The CDR3 DNA reads TGTGCCATCAGTGAGTCGAAACAGGGGGCGAATACGCAGTATTTT.

The chain has TRBV24-1 and TRBJ1-5; D is perhaps TRBD1 (5 bases). With 7 bases removed from V and 5 bases from J, the gap between germline ends came to 14 bases. CDR3 length: 14 residues. Looked up from germline, CDR1 is KGHDR and CDR2 is SFDVKD. CDR3 in amino acids: CATSDEDTYQPQHF. The CDR3 nucleotides read TGTGCCACCAGCGACGAGGACACTTATCAGCCCCAGCATTTT.

The J gene is TRBJ2-3, the V gene TRBV5-1; tentative D call: TRBD1 (5 bases). Trimming cost V 2 bases and J 1 base, with 8 bases left between them. This CDR3 is built from 14 residues. Germline loops: CDR1 SGHRS, CDR2 YFSETQ. The CDR3 loop reads CASSLAQGTDTQYF. CDR3 sequence (DNA): TGCGCCAGCAGCTTAGCACAGGGCACAGATACGCAGTATTTT.

CDR3 amino acids: CATSRGQVAGNTIYF. For the CDR3, the DNA is TGTGCCACCAGCAGAGGACAGGTGGCAGGAAACACCATATATTTT. The chain joins TRBV15 to TRBJ1-3; D possibly corresponds to TRBD1 (6 bases). V was cut by 1 base and J by 4 bases, with 11 bases left in between. Germline CDR1 reads LNHNV; CDR2 reads YYDKDF (reference sequence). The CDR3 is made up of 15 amino acids.

V gene TRBV7-2 combines with J gene TRBJ2-7; 8 bases align to TRBD2. The CDR3 consists of 14 residues. The J segment lost 3 bases and the V segment lost 6 bases, leaving 7 bases of the junction unmatched. The germline V gene has CDR1 SGHTA and CDR2 FQGNSA. The CDR3 DNA sequence: TGTGCCAGCAGTAGTAGCGGGACCCTCTACGAGCAGTACTTC. It translates to CASSSSGTLYEQYF.